This is a list of T cell receptor beta chains from one sample in a study of CXCR3-negative and CXCR3-positive naive CD8 T cells. TCRdb re-called the 5' RACE reads; one entry per CDR3 protein, DNA not given. The listing records tens of thousands of distinct CDR3 sequences. Input material: naive CXCR3+ CD8+ T cells from blood. The receptor set was obtained from a human donor in good health. Some clones in this sample may be carry-over from other donors' samples. Both conserved end residues are part of each CDR3.

j_gene	v_gene	CDR3aa
TRBJ2-7	TRBV29-1	CSVESGSSYEQYF
TRBJ1-5	TRBV7-9	CASSSGGRQPQHF
TRBJ2-4	TRBV5-5	CASSKFRAKNIQYF
TRBJ1-2	TRBV12-3/TRBV12-4	CASSLVGPLYGYTF
TRBJ2-5	TRBV14	CASSQGGTQYF
TRBJ1-6	TRBV28	CASSSPTGFNSPLHF
TRBJ2-2	TRBV28	CASRPQGTPTGELFF
TRBJ2-1	TRBV7-9	CASIGRNNEQFF
TRBJ2-1	TRBV11-3	CASSLGASTEQFF
TRBJ2-1	TRBV20-1	CSARGADNEQFF
TRBJ2-1	TRBV24-1	CATSDRGDQKFF
TRBJ2-5	TRBV7-9	CASSFVGGSLGETQYF
TRBJ2-1	TRBV5-1	CASSLDPLTFPHNEQFF
TRBJ2-5	TRBV6-6	CASRDQGMETQYF
TRBJ2-7	TRBV5-1	CASSYDSEQYF
TRBJ2-7	TRBV7-9	CASSPTLGLATYEQYF
TRBJ2-7	TRBV2	CASSAGQGAYEQYF
TRBJ1-1	TRBV28	CASSAEQGQRATEAFF
TRBJ2-1	TRBV10-3	CAISDPAGVTLDFYSYNEQFF
TRBJ2-7	TRBV11-2	CASSLSESYEQYF
TRBJ1-2	TRBV13	CASSSTNPGQKGYTF
TRBJ2-7	TRBV19	CASSGAITYEQYF
TRBJ1-6	TRBV7-9	CASSSTWSSYNSPLHF
TRBJ2-3	TRBV7-2	CASSLESGGPPDTQYF
TRBJ2-7	TRBV5-1	CASSLGNGGYEQYF
TRBJ2-7	TRBV4-3	CASSQGGGSEQYF
TRBJ1-2	TRBV5-5	CASSSDVGYTF
TRBJ2-1	TRBV29-1	CSVVGVRSSYNEQFF
TRBJ2-5	TRBV7-8	CASSLDSRAQAWETQYF
TRBJ2-5	TRBV7-9	CASSWDFKETQYF
TRBJ2-1	TRBV25-1	CASGWSNEQFF
TRBJ2-7	TRBV12-3/TRBV12-4	CASRVQGTYEQYF
TRBJ1-3	TRBV28	CASSGPDSGNTIYF
TRBJ2-1	TRBV4-3	CASSQGGTSGSLDEQLF
TRBJ2-2	TRBV6-6	CASSYGGGTGELFF
TRBJ2-5	TRBV29-1	CSVPRGETQYF
TRBJ2-1	TRBV10-3	CAHLAIVPDNEQFF
TRBJ2-7	TRBV12-3/TRBV12-4	CASSLIGNSFEQYF
TRBJ2-1	TRBV7-6	CASSSGQGLSNEQFF